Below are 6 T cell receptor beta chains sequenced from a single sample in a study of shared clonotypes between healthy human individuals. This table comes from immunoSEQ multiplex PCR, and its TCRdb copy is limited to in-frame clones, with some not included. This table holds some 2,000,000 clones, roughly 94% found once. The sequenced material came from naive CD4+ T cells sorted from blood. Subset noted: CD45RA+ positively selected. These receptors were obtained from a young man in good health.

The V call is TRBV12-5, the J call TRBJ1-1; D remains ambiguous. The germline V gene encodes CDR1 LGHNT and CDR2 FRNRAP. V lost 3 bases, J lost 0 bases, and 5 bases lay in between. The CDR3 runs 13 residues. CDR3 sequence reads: CASGFNLNTEAFF. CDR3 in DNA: TGTGCTAGTGGTTTTAACTTGAACACTGAAGCTTTCTTT.

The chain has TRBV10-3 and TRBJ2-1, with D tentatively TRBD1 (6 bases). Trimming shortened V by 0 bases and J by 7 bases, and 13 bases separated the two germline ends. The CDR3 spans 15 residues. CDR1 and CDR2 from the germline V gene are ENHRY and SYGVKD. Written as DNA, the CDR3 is TGTGCCATCAGTGAGTCGAGAGGGGGTATGAATGAGCAGTTCTTC. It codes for CAISESRGGMNEQFF.

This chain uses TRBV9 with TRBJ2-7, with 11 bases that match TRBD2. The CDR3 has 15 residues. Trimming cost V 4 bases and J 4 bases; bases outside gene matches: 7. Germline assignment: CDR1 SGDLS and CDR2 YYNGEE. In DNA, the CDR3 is TGTGCCAGCAGCCCCCTAGCGGGAGGAGCGTACGAGCAGTACTTC. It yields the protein CASSPLAGGAYEQYF.

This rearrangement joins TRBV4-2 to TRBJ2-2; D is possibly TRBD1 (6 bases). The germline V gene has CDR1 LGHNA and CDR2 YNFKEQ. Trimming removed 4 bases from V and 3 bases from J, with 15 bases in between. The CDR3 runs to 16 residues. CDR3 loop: CASSPQGILDTGELFF. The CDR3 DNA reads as TGTGCCAGCAGCCCACAGGGAATTTTGGACACCGGGGAGCTGTTTTTT.

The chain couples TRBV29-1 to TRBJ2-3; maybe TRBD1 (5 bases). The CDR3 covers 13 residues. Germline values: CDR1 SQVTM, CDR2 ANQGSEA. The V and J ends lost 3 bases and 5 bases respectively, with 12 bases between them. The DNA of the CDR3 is TGCAGCGTTGATCCCAGGGCCGGAGATACGCAGTATTTT. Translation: CSVDPRAGDTQYF.

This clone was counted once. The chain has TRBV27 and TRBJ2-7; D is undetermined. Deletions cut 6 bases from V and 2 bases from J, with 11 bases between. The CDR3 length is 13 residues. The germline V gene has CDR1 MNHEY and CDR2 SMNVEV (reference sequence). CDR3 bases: TGTGCCAGCAGACCAACTACTCCCTACGAGCAGTACTTC. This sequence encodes CASRPTTPYEQYF.